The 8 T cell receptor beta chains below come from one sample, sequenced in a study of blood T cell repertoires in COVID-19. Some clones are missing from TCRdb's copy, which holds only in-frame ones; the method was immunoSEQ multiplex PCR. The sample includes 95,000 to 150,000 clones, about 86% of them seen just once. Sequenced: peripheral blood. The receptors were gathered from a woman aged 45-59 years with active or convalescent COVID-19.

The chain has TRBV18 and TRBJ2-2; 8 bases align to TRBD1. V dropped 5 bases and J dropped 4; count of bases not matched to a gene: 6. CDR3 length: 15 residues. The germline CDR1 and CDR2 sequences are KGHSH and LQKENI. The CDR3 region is CASSTGQVGTGELFF. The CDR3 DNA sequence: TGTGCCAGCTCAACGGGACAGGTTGGCACCGGGGAGCTGTTTTTT.

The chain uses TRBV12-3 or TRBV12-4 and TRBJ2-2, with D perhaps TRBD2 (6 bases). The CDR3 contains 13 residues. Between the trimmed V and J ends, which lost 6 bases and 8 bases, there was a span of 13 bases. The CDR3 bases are TGTGCCAGCAGAATAGCGGAGATAGGGGAGCTGTTTTTT. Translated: CASRIAEIGELFF.

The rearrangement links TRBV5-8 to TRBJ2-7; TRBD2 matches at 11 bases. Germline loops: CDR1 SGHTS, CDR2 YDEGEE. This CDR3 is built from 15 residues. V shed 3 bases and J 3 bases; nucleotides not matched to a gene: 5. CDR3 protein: CASSSGLAVFYEQYF. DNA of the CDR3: TGTGCCAGCAGCTCGGGACTAGCGGTTTTCTACGAGCAGTACTTC.

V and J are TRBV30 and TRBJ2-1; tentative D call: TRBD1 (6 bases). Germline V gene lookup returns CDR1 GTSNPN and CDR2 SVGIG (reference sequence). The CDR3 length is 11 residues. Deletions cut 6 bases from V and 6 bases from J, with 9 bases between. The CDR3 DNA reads TGTGCCTGCCGGACAGCCAATGAGCAGTTCTTC. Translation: CACRTANEQFF. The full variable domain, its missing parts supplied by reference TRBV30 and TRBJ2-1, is SQTIHQWPATLVQPVGSPLSLECTVEGTSNPNLYWYRQAAGRGLQLLFYSVGIGQISSEVPQNLSASRPQDRQFILSSKKLLLSDSGFYLCACRTANEQFFGPGTRLTVL.

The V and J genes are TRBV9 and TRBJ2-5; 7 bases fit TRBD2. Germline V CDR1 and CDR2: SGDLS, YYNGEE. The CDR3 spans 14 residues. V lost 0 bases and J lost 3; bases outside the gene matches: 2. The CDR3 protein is CASSVGTSEETQYF. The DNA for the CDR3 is TGTGCCAGCAGCGTAGGAACTAGCGAAGAGACCCAGTACTTC.

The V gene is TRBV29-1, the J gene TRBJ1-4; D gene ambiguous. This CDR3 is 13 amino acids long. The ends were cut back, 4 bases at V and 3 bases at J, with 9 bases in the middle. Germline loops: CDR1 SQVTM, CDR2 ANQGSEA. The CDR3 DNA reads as TGCAGCGTTGTGGAGGTGGCTAATGAAAAACTGTTTTTT. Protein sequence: CSVVEVANEKLFF.

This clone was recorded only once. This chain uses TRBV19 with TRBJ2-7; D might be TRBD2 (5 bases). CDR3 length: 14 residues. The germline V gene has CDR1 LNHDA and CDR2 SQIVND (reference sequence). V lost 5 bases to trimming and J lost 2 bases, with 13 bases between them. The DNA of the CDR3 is TGTGCCAGTAGTGGAGGATACGACGCCTACGAGCAGTACTTC. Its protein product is CASSGGYDAYEQYF.

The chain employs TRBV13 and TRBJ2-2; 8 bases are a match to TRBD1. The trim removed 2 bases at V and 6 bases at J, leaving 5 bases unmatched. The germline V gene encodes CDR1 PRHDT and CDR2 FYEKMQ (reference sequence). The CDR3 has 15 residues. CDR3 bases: TGTGCCAGCAGCTTAAACCCAGGGGGCCCCGGGGAGCTGTTTTTT. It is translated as CASSLNPGGPGELFF.